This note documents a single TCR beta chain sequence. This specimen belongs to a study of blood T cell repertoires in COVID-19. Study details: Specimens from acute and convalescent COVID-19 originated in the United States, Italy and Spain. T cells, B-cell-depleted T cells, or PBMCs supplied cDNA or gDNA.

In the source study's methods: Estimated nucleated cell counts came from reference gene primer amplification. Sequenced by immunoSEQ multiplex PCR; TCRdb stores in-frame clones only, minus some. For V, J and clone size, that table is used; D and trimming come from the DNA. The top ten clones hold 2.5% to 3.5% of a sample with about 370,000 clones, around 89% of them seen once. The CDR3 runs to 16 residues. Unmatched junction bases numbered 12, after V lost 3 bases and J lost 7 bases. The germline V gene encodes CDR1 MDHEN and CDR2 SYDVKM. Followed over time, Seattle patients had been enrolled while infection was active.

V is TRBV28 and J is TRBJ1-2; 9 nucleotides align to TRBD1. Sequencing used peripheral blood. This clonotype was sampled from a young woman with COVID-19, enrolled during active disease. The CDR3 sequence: CASSFEKDRGFGGYTF. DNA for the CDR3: TGTGCCAGCAGTTTTGAAAAGGACAGGGGATTTGGTGGCTACACCTTC.